This TCR beta chain was recorded in a study of cytomegalovirus exposure and HLA in healthy donors (TCRdb year 2017). Context from the whole study: According to a later analysis, one platform produced both the roughly 120 validation repertoires and the 550 to 800 repertoires of the first cohort. In addition to the first cohort of several hundred subjects, a separate validation cohort of approximately 130 different subjects was used. To predict cytomegalovirus infection status, the study brought together high-throughput TCR immunosequencing, statistical association of individual TCRs with disease status, and machine learning. The study aimed to test whether signatures of past pathogen exposure could be identified by cataloging public T cell receptors. Summary of the overall study and its limitations: In vitro tests confirmed that three of the cytomegalovirus-associated TCR beta chains recognize cytomegalovirus antigens. The study gave a list of some 150 TCR beta chains associated with cytomegalovirus. Across donors, most TCR sequences were observed very rarely, whereas some public TCRs were present in many individuals. In a later analysis, TCRs clustered in the first cohort were found to also tend to co-occur in the roughly 120 validation repertoires, with 85% to 95% of cluster scores above 0. All 110 or so repertoires were used to score co-occurrence in the validation cohort in a later analysis, because that analysis had no HLA typing for the cohort. Cytomegalovirus status was reported to be diagnosed by the classifier with high specificity and sensitivity in both the original and validation cohorts. The authors suggested that the approach could potentially be generalized to other disease states and immunological phenotypes.

A word on this clone: It has no known antigen specificity. No base-level quality is on record; no much larger clone is a single base apart.

Receptor libraries were prepared by the immunoSEQ multiplex PCR assay. The original pipeline was this. A statistical classification framework was built to diagnose cytomegalovirus status from the catalog of TCR beta chain sequences. TCRdb took over this immuneACCESS table, retaining in-frame rearrangements with V and J assigned. Such tables are incomplete; in checked studies, under half of the missing clones stem from an unresolved V gene, and the remainder is unexplained. The DNA was the basis for D and trimming; V, J and clone size are from that table. Counted in this sample were 250,000 to 300,000 clones; approximately 86% of them appeared once. Together, the top ten hold around 1% of the sample. CDR1 and CDR2, per the germline V gene, are MDHEN and SYDVKM. Reading from cysteine to phenylalanine, the CDR3 counts 13 amino acids. The read is trimmed to its CDR3 DNA, 39 bases read in frame from base 1. The germline ends are 14 bases apart after V is trimmed by 6 bases and J by 6 bases.

The donors belonged to the validation cohort of around 110 subjects, which was separate from the approximately 700-subject first cohort. In this chain, TRBV28 is recombined with TRBJ1-2; the best D guess is TRBD1, with 6 bases matching. The sequence was obtained from a young woman in good health and CMV-seronegative. Sequencing was performed on PBMCs. The CDR3: CASRYDRRNGYTF. The bases read TGTGCCAGCAGATACGACAGGCGCAATGGCTACACCTTC.